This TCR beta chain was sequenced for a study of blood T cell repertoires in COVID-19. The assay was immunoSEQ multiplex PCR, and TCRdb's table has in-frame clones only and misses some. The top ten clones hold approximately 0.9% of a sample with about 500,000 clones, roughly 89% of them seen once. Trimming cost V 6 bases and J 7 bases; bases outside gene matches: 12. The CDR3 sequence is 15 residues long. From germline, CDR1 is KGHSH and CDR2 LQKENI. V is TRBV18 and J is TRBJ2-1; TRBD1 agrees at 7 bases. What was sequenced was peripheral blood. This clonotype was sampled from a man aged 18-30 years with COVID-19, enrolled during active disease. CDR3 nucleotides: TGTGCCAGCTCCCCCTTTTCGGCAGGGGGTAATGAGCAGTTCTTC. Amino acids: CASSPFSAGGNEQFF.